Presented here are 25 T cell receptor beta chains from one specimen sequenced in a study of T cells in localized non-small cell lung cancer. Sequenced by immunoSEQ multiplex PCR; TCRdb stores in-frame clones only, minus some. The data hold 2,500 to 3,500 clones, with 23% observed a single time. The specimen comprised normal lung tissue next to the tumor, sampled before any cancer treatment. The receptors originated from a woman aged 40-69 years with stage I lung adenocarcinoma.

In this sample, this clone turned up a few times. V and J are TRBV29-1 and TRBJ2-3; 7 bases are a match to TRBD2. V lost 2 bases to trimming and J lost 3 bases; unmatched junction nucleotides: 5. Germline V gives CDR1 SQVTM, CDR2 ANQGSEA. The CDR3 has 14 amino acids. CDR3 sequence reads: CSVEPQGGTDTQYF. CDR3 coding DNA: TGCAGCGTTGAACCCCAGGGAGGGACAGATACGCAGTATTTT.

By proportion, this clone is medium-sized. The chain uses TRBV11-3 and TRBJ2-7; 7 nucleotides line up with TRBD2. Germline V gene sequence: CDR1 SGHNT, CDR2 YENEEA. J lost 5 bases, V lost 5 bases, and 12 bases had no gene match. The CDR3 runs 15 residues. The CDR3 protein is CASSTGWGGSNEQYF. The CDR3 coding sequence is TGTGCCAGCAGCACCGGGTGGGGCGGGAGTAACGAGCAGTACTTC.

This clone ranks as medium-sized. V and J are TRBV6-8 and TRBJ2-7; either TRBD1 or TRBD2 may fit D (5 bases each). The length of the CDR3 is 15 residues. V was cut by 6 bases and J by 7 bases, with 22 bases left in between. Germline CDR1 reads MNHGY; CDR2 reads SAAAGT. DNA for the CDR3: TGTGCCAGCAGGGATTTCCGGGACCACGGAAGGGAGCAGTACTTC. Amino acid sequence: CASRDFRDHGREQYF.

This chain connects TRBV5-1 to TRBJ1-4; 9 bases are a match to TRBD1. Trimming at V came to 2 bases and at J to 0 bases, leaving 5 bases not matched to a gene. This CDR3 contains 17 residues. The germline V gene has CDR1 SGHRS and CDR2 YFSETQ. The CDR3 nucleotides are TGCGCCAGCAGCTTTCGGACAGGGGCAGCAACTAATGAAAAACTGTTTTTT. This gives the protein CASSFRTGAATNEKLFF. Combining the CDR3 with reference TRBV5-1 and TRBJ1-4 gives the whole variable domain KAGVTQTPRYLIKTRGQQVTLSCSPISGHRSVSWYQQTPGQGLQFLFEYFSETQRNKGNFPGRFSGRQFSNSRSEMNVSTLELGDSALYLCASSFRTGAATNEKLFFGSGTQLSVL.

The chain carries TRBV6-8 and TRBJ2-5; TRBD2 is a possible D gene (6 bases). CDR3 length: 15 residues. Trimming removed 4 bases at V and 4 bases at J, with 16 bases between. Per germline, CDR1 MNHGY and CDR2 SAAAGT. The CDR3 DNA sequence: TGTGCCAGCAGTTTAACTCCGGGACTCGGAGAGACCCAGTACTTC. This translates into CASSLTPGLGETQYF.

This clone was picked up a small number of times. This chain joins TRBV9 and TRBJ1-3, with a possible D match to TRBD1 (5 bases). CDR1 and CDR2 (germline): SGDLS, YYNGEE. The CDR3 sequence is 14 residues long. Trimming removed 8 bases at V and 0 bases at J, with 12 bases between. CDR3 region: CARTTGDSGNTIYF. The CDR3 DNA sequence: TGTGCCAGGACCACGGGGGACTCTGGAAACACCATATATTTT.

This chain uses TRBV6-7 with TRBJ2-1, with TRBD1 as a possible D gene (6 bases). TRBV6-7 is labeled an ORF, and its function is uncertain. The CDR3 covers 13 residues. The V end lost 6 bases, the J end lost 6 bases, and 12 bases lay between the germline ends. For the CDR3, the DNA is TGTGCCAGCAGATCCACAGGGTCCAATGAGCAGTTCTTC. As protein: CASRSTGSNEQFF.

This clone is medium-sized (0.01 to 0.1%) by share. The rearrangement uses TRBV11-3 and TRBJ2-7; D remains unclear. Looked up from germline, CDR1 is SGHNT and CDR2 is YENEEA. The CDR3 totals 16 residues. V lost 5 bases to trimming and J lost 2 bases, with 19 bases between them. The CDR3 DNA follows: TGTGCCAGCAGCCCTTATAGTAGATCTCTCCCCTACGAGCAGTACTTC. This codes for CASSPYSRSLPYEQYF.

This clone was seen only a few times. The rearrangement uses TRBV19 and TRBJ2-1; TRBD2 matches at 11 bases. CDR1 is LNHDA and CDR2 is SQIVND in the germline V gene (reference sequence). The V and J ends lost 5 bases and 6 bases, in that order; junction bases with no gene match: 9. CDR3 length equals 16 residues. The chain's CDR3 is CASSPIAGGAVNEQFF. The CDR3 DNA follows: TGTGCCAGTAGTCCCATAGCGGGAGGGGCGGTCAATGAGCAGTTCTTC.

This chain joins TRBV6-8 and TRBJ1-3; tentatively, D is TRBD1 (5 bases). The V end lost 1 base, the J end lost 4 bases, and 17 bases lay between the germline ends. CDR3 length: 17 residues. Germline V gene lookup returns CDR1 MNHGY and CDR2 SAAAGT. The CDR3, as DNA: TGTGCCAGCAGTTACTTTGCAGGGCGAAGGACGGGAAACACCATATATTTT. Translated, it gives CASSYFAGRRTGNTIYF.

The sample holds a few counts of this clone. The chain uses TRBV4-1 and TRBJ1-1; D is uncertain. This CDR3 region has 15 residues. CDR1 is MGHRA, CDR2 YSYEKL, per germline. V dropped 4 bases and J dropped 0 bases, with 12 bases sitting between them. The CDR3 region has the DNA TGCGCCAGCAGCCCCGGGCAGTCCATGAACACTGAAGCTTTCTTT. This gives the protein CASSPGQSMNTEAFF.

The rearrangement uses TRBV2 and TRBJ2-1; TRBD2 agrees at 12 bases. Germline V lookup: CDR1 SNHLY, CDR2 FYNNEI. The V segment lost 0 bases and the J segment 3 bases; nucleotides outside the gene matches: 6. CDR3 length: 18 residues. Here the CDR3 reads CASSEAPGTSGYYNEQFF. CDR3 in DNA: TGTGCCAGCAGTGAAGCGCCTGGGACTAGCGGGTACTACAATGAGCAGTTCTTC.

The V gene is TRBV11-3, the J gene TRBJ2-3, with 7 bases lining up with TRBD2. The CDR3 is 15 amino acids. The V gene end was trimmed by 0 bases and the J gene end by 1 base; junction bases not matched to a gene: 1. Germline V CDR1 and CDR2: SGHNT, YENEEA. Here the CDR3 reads CASSLDAGGTDTQYF. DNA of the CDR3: TGTGCCAGCAGCTTAGATGCGGGGGGCACAGATACGCAGTATTTT.

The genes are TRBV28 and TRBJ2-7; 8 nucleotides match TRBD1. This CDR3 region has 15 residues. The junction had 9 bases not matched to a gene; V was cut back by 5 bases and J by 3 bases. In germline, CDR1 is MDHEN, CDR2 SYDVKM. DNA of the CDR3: TGTGCCAGCAGTCGCGGACAGGGCAGTTTCTACGAGCAGTACTTC. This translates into CASSRGQGSFYEQYF.

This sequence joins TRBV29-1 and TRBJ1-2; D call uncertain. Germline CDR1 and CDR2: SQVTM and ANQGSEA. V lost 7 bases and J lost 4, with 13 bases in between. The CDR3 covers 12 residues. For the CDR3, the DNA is TGCAGCGGGTGGACCTCCGGCTATGGCTACACCTTC. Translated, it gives CSGWTSGYGYTF.

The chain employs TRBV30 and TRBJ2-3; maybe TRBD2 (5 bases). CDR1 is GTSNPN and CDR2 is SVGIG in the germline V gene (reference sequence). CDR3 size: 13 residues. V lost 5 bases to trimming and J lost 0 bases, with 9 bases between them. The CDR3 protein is CAWGESSTDTQYF. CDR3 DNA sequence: TGTGCCTGGGGGGAGAGCAGCACAGATACGCAGTATTTT.

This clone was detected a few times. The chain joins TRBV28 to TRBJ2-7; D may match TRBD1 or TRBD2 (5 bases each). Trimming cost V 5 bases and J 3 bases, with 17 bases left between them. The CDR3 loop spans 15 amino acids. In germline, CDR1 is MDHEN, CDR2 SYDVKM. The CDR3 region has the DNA TGTGCCAGCAGTGCCGGGACCGCCATCAGCTACGAGCAGTACTTC. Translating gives CASSAGTAISYEQYF.

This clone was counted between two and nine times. CDR3 region: CASSLGASGIQYF. The DNA for the CDR3 is TGTGCCAGCAGCTTAGGAGCTAGCGGCATTCAGTACTTC. This chain links TRBV7-1 with TRBJ2-4; 7 bases are a match to TRBD2. TRBV7-1 is filed as an ORF, its function uncertain. The CDR3 consists of 13 residues. Trimming took 4 bases from V and 9 from J; bases not matched to a gene: 6.

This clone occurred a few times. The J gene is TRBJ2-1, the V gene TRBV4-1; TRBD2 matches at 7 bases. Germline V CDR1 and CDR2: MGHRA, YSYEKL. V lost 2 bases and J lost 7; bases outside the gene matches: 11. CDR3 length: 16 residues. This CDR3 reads CASSQPPSSGTNEQFF. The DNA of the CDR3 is TGCGCCAGCAGCCAACCCCCTTCTAGCGGTACGAATGAGCAGTTCTTC.

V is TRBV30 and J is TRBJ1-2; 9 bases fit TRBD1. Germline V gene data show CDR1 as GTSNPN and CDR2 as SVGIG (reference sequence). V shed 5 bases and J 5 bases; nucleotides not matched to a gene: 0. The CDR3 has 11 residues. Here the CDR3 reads CAWGQGYGYTF. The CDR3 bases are TGTGCCTGGGGACAGGGGTATGGCTACACCTTC. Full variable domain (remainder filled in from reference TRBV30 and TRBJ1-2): SQTIHQWPATLVQPVGSPLSLECTVEGTSNPNLYWYRQAAGRGLQLLFYSVGIGQISSEVPQNLSASRPQDRQFILSSKKLLLSDSGFYLCAWGQGYGYTFGSGTRLTVV.

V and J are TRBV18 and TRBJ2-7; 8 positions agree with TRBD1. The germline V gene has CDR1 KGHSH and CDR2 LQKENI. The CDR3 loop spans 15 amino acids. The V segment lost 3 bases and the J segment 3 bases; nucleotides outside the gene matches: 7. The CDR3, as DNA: TGTGCCAGCTCACCCCAGGGGGCAGGGGGCTACGAGCAGTACTTC. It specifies CASSPQGAGGYEQYF. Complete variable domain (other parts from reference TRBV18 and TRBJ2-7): NAGVMQNPRHLVRRRGQEARLRCSPMKGHSHVYWYRQLPEEGLKFMVYLQKENIIDESGMPKERFSAEFPKEGPSILRIQQVVRGDSAAYFCASSPQGAGGYEQYFGPGTRLTVT.

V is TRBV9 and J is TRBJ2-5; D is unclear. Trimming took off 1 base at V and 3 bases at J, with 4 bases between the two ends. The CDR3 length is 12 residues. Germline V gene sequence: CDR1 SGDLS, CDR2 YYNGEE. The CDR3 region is CASSVTEETQYF. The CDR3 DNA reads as TGTGCCAGCAGCGTAACCGAAGAGACCCAGTACTTC. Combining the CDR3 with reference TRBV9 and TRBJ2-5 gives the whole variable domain DSGVTQTPKHLITATGQRVTLRCSPRSGDLSVYWYQQSLDQGLQFLIQYYNGEERAKGNILERFSAQQFPDLHSELNLSSLELGDSALYFCASSVTEETQYFGPGTRLLVL.

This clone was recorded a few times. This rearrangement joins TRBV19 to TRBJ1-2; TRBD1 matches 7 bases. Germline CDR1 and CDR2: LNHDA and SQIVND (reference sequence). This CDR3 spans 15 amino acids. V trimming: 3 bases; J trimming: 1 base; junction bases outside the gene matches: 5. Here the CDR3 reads CASSMGTVNNYGYTF. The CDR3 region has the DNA TGTGCCAGTAGTATGGGGACAGTAAATAACTATGGCTACACCTTC.

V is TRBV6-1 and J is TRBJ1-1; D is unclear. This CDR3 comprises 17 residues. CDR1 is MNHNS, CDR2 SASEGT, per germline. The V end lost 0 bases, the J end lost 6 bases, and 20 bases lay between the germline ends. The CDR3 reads CASSEAKHTDSRPEAFF. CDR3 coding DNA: TGTGCCAGCAGTGAAGCTAAGCATACCGATTCCCGCCCTGAAGCTTTCTTT.

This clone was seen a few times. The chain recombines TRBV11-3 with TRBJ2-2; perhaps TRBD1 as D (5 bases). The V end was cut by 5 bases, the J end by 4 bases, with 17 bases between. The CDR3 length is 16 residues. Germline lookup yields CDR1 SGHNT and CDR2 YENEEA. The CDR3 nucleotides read TGTGCCAGCAGCGGAATCAGGGCCCCGAGCACCGGGGAGCTGTTTTTT. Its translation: CASSGIRAPSTGELFF. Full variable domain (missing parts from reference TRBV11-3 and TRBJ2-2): EAGVVQSPRYKIIEKKQPVAFWCNPISGHNTLYWYLQNLGQGPELLIRYENEEAVDDSQLPKDRFSAERLKGVDSTLKIQPAELGDSAVYLCASSGIRAPSTGELFFGEGSRLTVL.